This passage covers 17 T cell receptor beta chains from one sample sequenced in a study of beta chain features in type 1 diabetes. Study-wide points: In every one of the four CD4+ subsets, TCRB CDR3s were moderately but significantly shorter in Type 1 diabetes patients.

The antigens these receptors bind are not known. Expressed TCRB transcripts were sequenced after all isolated RNA was converted to cDNA. TCRdb's table, derived via immunoSEQ multiplex PCR, lists solely in-frame clones and lacks some. The table shows 50,000 or so clones, with less than 55% occurring only once. The sequencing sample was made of Tregs from blood. The receptors originated from a man between 25 and 39 years old with type 1 diabetes.

The chain carries TRBV6-6 and TRBJ2-1; D perhaps matches TRBD2 (6 bases). Looked up from germline, CDR1 is MNHNY and CDR2 is SVGAGI (reference sequence). V was cut by 2 bases and J by 3 bases, with 11 bases left in between. The CDR3 is 15 amino acids. Here the CDR3 reads CASSYAGGFYNEQFF. The CDR3 nucleotides are TGTGCCAGCAGTTACGCCGGGGGATTCTACAATGAGCAGTTCTTC.

About this clone itself: Other DNA sequences in the same sample also yield this CDR3. CDR3 sequence: CASSFSTGSYEQYF. The CDR3 DNA follows: TGTGCCAGCAGTTTCTCGACGGGTTCCTACGAGCAGTACTTC. J is TRBJ2-7 and V is TRBV28; D ambiguous. V was trimmed by 3 bases and J by 1 base, leaving 10 bases between them. The germline V gene encodes CDR1 MDHEN and CDR2 SYDVKM. This CDR3 is 14 amino acids long. Using reference TRBV28 and TRBJ2-7 for the parts outside the CDR3, the full variable domain is DVKVTQSSRYLVKRTGEKVFLECVQDMDHENMFWYRQDPGLGLRLIYFSYDVKMKEKGDIPEGYSVSREKKERFSLILESASTNQTSMYLCASSFSTGSYEQYFGPGTRLTVT.

The J gene is TRBJ1-1, the V gene TRBV7-9; D unclear. V dropped 1 base and J dropped 1 base, with 4 bases sitting between them. Germline lookup yields CDR1 SEHNR and CDR2 FQNEAQ (reference sequence). This CDR3 is 13 amino acids long. CDR3: CASSLGQNTEAFF. The CDR3 DNA follows: TGTGCCAGCAGCTTAGGACAGAACACTGAAGCTTTCTTT.

This chain joins TRBV15 and TRBJ2-7; 16 nucleotides align to TRBD2. This CDR3 is 19 amino acids long. Germline loops: CDR1 LNHNV, CDR2 YYDKDF (reference sequence). Unmatched junction bases numbered 9, after V lost 0 bases and J lost 4 bases. The CDR3 bases are TGTGCCACCAGCAGAGATGCGGGGACTAGCGGGAGGGCTCGGTACGAGCAGTACTTC. It translates to CATSRDAGTSGRARYEQYF.

This clone was observed a handful of times. The chain uses TRBV7-9 and TRBJ2-1, with D tentatively TRBD2 (5 bases). The CDR3 totals 16 residues. The germline CDR1 and CDR2 sequences are SEHNR and FQNEAQ (reference sequence). Trimming took off 1 base at V and 2 bases at J, with 12 bases between the two ends. The CDR3 protein is CASSLGKVATYNEQFF. The CDR3 nucleotides read TGTGCCAGCAGCTTAGGGAAGGTAGCGACCTACAATGAGCAGTTCTTC.

This clone was counted between two and nine times. This chain uses TRBV7-2 with TRBJ1-5; D not certain. The CDR3 has 15 amino acids. Trimming took 5 bases from V and 0 from J, leaving 11 bases between them. The germline CDR1 and CDR2 sequences are SGHTA and FQGNSA. The CDR3 region has the DNA TGTGCCAGCAGCCTTAAGACGGGTAGCAATCAGCCCCAGCATTTT. This sequence encodes CASSLKTGSNQPQHF.

The chain is built from TRBV10-3 and TRBJ1-6; D not certain. The CDR3 contains 12 residues. CDR1 and CDR2 from the germline V gene are ENHRY and SYGVKD. With 2 bases removed from V and 9 bases from J, the gap between germline ends came to 5 bases. The CDR3 here is CAISEGPSPLHF. The DNA of the CDR3 is TGTGCCATCAGTGAGGGCCCTTCACCCCTCCACTTT.

The rearrangement links TRBV5-1 to TRBJ2-1, with TRBD1 matching over 11 bases. With V trimmed by 0 bases and J by 4 bases, 3 bases remained unmatched. The CDR3 loop spans 16 amino acids. CDR1 and CDR2 from the germline V gene are SGHRS and YFSETQ. The CDR3 bases are TGCGCCAGCAGCTTGGCCGGGACAGGGGGTTACAATGAGCAGTTCTTC. Its protein is CASSLAGTGGYNEQFF. Full variable domain (missing parts from reference TRBV5-1 and TRBJ2-1): KAGVTQTPRYLIKTRGQQVTLSCSPISGHRSVSWYQQTPGQGLQFLFEYFSETQRNKGNFPGRFSGRQFSNSRSEMNVSTLELGDSALYLCASSLAGTGGYNEQFFGPGTRLTVL.

The chain has TRBV7-2 and TRBJ2-5; D call uncertain. The length of the CDR3 is 14 residues. V was trimmed by 5 bases and J by 3 bases, leaving 13 bases between them. Germline lookup yields CDR1 SGHTA and CDR2 FQGNSA. The CDR3 DNA reads TGTGCCAGCAGCCCTGCAGGATCGGAAGAGACCCAGTACTTC. Protein sequence: CASSPAGSEETQYF.

This sequence joins TRBV29-1 and TRBJ2-5; no clear D gene. V was pared by 4 bases and J by 2 bases, with 14 bases between. The CDR3 length is 14 residues. Germline V CDR1 and CDR2: SQVTM, ANQGSEA. CDR3 bases: TGCAGCGTTGTTCTAACTCCGTTACAAGAGACCCAGTACTTC. It specifies CSVVLTPLQETQYF. The complete variable domain, with remaining parts taken from reference TRBV29-1 and TRBJ2-5, reads SAVISQKPSRDICQRGTSLTIQCQVDSQVTMMFWYRQQPGQSLTLIATANQGSEATYESGFVIDKFPISRPNLTFSTLTVSNMSPEDSSIYLCSVVLTPLQETQYFGPGTRLLVL.

V and J are TRBV5-1 and TRBJ2-1, with 8 bases lining up with TRBD1. The CDR3 has 16 residues. Germline V lookup: CDR1 SGHRS, CDR2 YFSETQ. V lost 0 bases, J lost 10 bases, and 12 bases stayed unmatched. The CDR3 sequence is CASSLAVSGGLGEQFF. DNA for the CDR3: TGCGCCAGCAGCTTGGCGGTGTCAGGGGGCCTCGGCGAGCAGTTCTTC.

The chain employs TRBV18 and TRBJ1-3, with 8 bases aligning to TRBD1. Losses at the gene ends were 8 bases for V and 0 bases for J; bases not matched to a gene: 3. Germline lookup yields CDR1 KGHSH and CDR2 LQKENI. The CDR3 has 14 residues. Written as DNA, the CDR3 is TGTGCCAGCCGGACAGGGAGCTCTGGAAACACCATATATTTT. The encoded protein is CASRTGSSGNTIYF.

The V call is TRBV7-3, the J call TRBJ2-1; tentatively, D is TRBD2 (5 bases). Germline V gene sequence: CDR1 SGHTA, CDR2 FQGTGA. V lost 3 bases and J 0 bases, leaving 12 bases between the germline ends. This CDR3 is 16 amino acids long. CDR3 DNA: TGTGCCAGCAGCTTTCAGGCGGGCGACTCCTACAATGAGCAGTTCTTC. It specifies CASSFQAGDSYNEQFF.

The V and J genes are TRBV4-1 and TRBJ2-2; no clear D gene. Trimming removed 4 bases at V and 0 bases at J, with 6 bases between. Germline values: CDR1 MGHRA, CDR2 YSYEKL. This CDR3 comprises 14 residues. CDR3 in DNA: TGCGCCAGCAGCCCCCAAACGAACACCGGGGAGCTGTTTTTT. It specifies CASSPQTNTGELFF.

The chain has TRBV28 and TRBJ2-7, with D hard to call. Germline lookup yields CDR1 MDHEN and CDR2 SYDVKM. CDR3 length equals 11 residues. Trimming pared 3 bases from V and 4 bases from J, leaving 4 bases between. CDR3 loop: CASSFNYEQYF. The CDR3 nucleotides read TGTGCCAGCAGTTTTAATTACGAGCAGTACTTC.

The V call is TRBV14, the J call TRBJ1-6; D is ambiguous. The V and J ends lost 0 bases and 8 bases respectively, with 8 bases between them. Germline V gene sequence: CDR1 SGHDN, CDR2 FVKESK. The CDR3 runs to 14 residues. CDR3 DNA sequence: TGTGCCAGCAGCCAAGATCGGCGGTATTCACCCCTCCACTTT. It specifies CASSQDRRYSPLHF. Full variable domain (rest looked up from reference TRBV14 and TRBJ1-6): EAGVTQFPSHSVIEKGQTVTLRCDPISGHDNLYWYRRVMGKEIKFLLHFVKESKQDESGMPNNRFLAERTGGTYSTLKVQPAELEDSGVYFCASSQDRRYSPLHFGNGTRLTVT.

The chain is built from TRBV27 and TRBJ1-1; no firm D call. The CDR3 contains 14 residues. Trimming cost V 4 bases and J 0 bases, with 9 bases left between them. In germline, CDR1 is MNHEY, CDR2 SMNVEV (reference sequence). CDR3 residues: CASSSSRLNTEAFF. The CDR3 nucleotides read TGTGCCAGCAGTTCCTCGAGGCTGAACACTGAAGCTTTCTTT.